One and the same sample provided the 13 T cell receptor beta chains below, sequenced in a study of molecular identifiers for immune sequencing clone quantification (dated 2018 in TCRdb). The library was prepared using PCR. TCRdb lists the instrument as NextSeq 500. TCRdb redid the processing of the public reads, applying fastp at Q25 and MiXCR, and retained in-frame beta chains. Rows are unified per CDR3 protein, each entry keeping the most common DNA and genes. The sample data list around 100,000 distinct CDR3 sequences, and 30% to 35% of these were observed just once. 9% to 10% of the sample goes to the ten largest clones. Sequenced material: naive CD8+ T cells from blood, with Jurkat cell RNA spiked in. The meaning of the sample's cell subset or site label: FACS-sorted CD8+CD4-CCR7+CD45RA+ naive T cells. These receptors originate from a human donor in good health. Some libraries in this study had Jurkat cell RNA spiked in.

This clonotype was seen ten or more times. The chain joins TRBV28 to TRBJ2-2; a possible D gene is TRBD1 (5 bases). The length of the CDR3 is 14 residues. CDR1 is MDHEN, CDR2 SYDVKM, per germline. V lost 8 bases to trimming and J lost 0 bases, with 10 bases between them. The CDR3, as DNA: TGTGCCAGCGCGTTGACAGCGAACACCGGGGAGCTGTTTTTT. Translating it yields CASALTANTGELFF. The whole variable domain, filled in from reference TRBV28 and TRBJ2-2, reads DVKVTQSSRYLVKRTGEKVFLECVQDMDHENMFWYRQDPGLGLRLIYFSYDVKMKEKGDIPEGYSVSREKKERFSLILESASTNQTSMYLCASALTANTGELFFGEGSRLTVL.

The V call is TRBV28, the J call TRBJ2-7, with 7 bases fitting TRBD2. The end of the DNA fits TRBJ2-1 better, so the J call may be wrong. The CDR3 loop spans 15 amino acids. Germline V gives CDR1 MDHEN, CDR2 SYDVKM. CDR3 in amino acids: CASSPGFGRDYEQFF. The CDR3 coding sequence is TGTGCCAGCAGTCCCGGGTTTGGGCGGGACTACGAGCAGTTCTTC.

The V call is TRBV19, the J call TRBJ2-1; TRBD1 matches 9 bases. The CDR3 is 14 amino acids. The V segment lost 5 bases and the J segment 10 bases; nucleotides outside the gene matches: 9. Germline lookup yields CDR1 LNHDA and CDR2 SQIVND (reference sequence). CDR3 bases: TGTGCCAGTAGTTGGACAGGGGCGCGGTACGAGCAGTTCTTC. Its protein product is CASSWTGARYEQFF.

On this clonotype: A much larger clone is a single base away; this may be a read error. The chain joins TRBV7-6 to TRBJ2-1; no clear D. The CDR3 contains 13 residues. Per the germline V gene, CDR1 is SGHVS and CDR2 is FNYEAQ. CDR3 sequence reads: CASSLMGNNKQFF. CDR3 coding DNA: TGTGCCAGCAGCTTAATGGGTAACAATAAGCAGTTCTTC.

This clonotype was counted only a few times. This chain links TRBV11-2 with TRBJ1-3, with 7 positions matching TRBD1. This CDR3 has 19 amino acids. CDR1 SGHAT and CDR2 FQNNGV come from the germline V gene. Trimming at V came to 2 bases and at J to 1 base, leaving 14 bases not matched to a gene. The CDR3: CASSLRPPGTAVSGNTIYF. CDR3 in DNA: TGTGCCAGCAGCTTAAGACCACCCGGGACAGCCGTATCTGGAAACACCATATATTTT.

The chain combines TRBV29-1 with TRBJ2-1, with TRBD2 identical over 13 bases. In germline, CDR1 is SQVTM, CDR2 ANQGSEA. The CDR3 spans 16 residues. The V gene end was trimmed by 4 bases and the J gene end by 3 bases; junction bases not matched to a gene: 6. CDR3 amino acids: CSVVGLAGANYNEQFF. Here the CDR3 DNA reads TGCAGCGTTGTAGGACTAGCGGGAGCTAACTACAATGAGCAGTTCTTC.

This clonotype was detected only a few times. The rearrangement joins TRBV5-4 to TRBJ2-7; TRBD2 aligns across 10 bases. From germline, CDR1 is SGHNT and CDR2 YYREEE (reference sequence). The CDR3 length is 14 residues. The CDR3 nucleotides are TGTGCGCGAAGGGGGACTAGCGTAGCCTACGAGCAGTACTTC. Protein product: CARRGTSVAYEQYF.

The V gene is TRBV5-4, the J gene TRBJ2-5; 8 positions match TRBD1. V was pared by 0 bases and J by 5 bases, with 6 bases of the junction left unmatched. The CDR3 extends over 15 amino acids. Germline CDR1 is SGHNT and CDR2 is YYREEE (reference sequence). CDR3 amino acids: CASSLATGEMETQYF. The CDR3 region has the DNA TGTGCCAGCAGCTTGGCGACAGGGGAGATGGAGACCCAGTACTTC.

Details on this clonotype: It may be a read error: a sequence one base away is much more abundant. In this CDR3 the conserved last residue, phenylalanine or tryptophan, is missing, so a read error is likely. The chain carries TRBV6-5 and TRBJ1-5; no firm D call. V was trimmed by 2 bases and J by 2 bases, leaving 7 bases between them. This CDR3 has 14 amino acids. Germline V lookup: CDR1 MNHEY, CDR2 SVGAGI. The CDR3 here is CASSYGLGNQPQHI. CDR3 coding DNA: TGTGCCAGCAGTTACGGCCTTGGCAATCAGCCCCAGCATATT.

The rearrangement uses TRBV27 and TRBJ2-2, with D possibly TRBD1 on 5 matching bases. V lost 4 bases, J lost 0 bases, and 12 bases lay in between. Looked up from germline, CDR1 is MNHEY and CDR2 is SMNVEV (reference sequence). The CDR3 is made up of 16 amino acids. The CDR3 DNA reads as TGTGCCAGCAGTTCAAGGGGCCTTCCGAACACCGGGGAGCTGTTTTTT. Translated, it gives CASSSRGLPNTGELFF.

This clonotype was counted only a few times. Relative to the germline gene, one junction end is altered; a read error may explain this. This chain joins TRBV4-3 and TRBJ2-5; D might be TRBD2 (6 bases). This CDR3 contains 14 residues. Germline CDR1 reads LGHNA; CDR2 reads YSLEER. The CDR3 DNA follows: TGCGCCAGCAGCCACACGGGACTCAAAGAGCCCCAGTACTTC. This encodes CASSHTGLKEPQYF.

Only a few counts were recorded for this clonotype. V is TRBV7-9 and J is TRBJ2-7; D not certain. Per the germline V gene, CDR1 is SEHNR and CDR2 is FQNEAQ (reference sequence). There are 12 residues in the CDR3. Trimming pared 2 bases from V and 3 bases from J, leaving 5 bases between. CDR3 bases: TGTGCCAGCAGCTTAAACGGCTACGAGCAGTACTTC. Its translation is CASSLNGYEQYF.

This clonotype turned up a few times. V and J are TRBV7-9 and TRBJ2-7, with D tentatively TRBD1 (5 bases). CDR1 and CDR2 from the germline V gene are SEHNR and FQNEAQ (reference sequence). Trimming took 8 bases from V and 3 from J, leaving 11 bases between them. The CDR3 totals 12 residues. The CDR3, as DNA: TGTGCCAGCTCATCCAGGGACTACGAGCAGTACTTC. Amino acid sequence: CASSSRDYEQYF.